These T cell receptor delta chains were read from a single sample in a study of Vδ1+ human thymocytes. TCRdb fed the multiplex PCR reads to CATT. The top ten clones hold 0.3% to 0.5% of a sample with about 58,000 delta-chain clones, approximately 16% of them seen once. Sequenced: Vdelta1+ gamma-delta thymocytes from the thymus. Receptor source: a girl less than two years old who had congenital heart surgery. The CDR3 runs from the conserved cysteine through the conserved F or W. Fields, in order: D gene, J gene, clone size, V gene, CDR3 protein, CDR3 DNA. D genes are given only for firm matches. Clone size is shown for a subset of rows, as once, few, many or a class of expanded clone.

D gene: NA; J gene: TRDJ1; clone size: few; V gene: TRAV29/DV5; CDR3 protein: CAASAQTTCCQYTDKLIF; CDR3 DNA: TGTGCAGCAAGCGCTCAAACGACCTGTTGCCAGTACACCGATAAACTCATCTTT
D gene: NA; J gene: TRDJ1; clone size: few; V gene: TRDV1; CDR3 protein: CALGDTYTLLLRGDTDKLIF; CDR3 DNA: TGTGCTCTTGGGGACACATATACCCTCTTACTGAGAGGCGATACCGATAAACTCATCTTT
D gene: TRDD3; J gene: TRDJ1; clone size: NA; V gene: TRDV1; CDR3 protein: CALGELIFLRRGTGGYADKLIF; CDR3 DNA: TGTGCTCTTGGGGAACTAATATTCCTACGGAGAGGTACTGGGGGATACGCCGATAAACTCATCTTT
D gene: NA; J gene: TRDJ1; clone size: NA; V gene: TRDV1; CDR3 protein: CALGELRGASYVGRNKLIF; CDR3 DNA: TGTGCTCTTGGGGAACTGAGAGGGGCCTCCTACGTTGGTCGGAATAAACTCATCTTT
D gene: TRDD3; J gene: TRDJ1; clone size: NA; V gene: TRDV1; CDR3 protein: CALGASFQRSYWGTIYTDKLIF; CDR3 DNA: TGTGCTCTTGGGGCTAGCTTTCAGCGGTCGTACTGGGGGACGATCTACACCGATAAACTCATCTTT
D gene: TRDD3; J gene: TRDJ1; clone size: few; V gene: TRDV1; CDR3 protein: CALGDLFTHSPLTGGSPIANKLIF; CDR3 DNA: TGTGCTCTTGGGGACTTATTTACCCACTCCCCGCTTACTGGGGGGTCGCCGATCGCAAATAAACTCATCTTT
D gene: TRDD3; J gene: TRDJ1; clone size: few; V gene: TRDV1; CDR3 protein: CALGEHRPVTGGLYTDKLIF; CDR3 DNA: TGTGCTCTTGGGGAACACCGTCCCGTTACTGGGGGGCTGTACACCGATAAACTCATCTTT
D gene: TRDD3; J gene: TRDJ1; clone size: NA; V gene: TRDV1; CDR3 protein: CALGELDTAESVLGDTTLVHSTDKLIF; CDR3 DNA: TGTGCTCTTGGGGAGCTAGATACGGCGGAATCCGTACTGGGGGATACCACCCTGGTCCACTCCACCGATAAACTCATCTTT
D gene: TRDD3; J gene: TRDJ1; clone size: NA; V gene: TRDV2; CDR3 protein: CACDTPYYWGIHTDKLIF; CDR3 DNA: TGTGCCTGTGACACCCCCTACTACTGGGGGATACACACCGATAAACTCATCTTT
D gene: TRDD3; J gene: TRDJ1; clone size: NA; V gene: TRDV1; CDR3 protein: CALGEFRPSPYWGIRLIF; CDR3 DNA: TGTGCTCTTGGGGAATTTCGGCCTTCCCCTTACTGGGGGATTCGACTCATCTTT
D gene: TRDD3; J gene: TRDJ1; clone size: NA; V gene: TRDV1; CDR3 protein: CALGELVGPYWGVSYTDKLIF; CDR3 DNA: TGTGCTCTTGGGGAACTTGTTGGTCCCTACTGGGGGGTTTCGTACACCGATAAACTCATCTTT
D gene: TRDD3; J gene: TRDJ3; clone size: NA; V gene: TRAV29/DV5; CDR3 protein: CAAYRPRPNICLTGGYGSWDTRQMFF; CDR3 DNA: TGTGCAGCATATAGACCCCGACCAAATATATGTTTGACTGGGGGATACGGCTCCTGGGACACCCGACAGATGTTTTTC
D gene: TRDD3; J gene: TRDJ1; clone size: NA; V gene: TRDV1; CDR3 protein: CALGELAKLLGKDKLIF; CDR3 DNA: TGTGCTCTTGGGGAACTAGCCAAGCTACTGGGGAAAGATAAACTCATCTTT
D gene: TRDD3; J gene: TRDJ1; clone size: NA; V gene: TRDV1; CDR3 protein: CALGELKKRLGDTGETDKLIF; CDR3 DNA: TGTGCTCTTGGGGAACTCAAAAAAAGACTGGGGGATACGGGGGAGACCGATAAACTCATCTTT
D gene: NA; J gene: TRDJ1; clone size: NA; V gene: TRDV1; CDR3 protein: CALGDRPSYGGYAEDKLIF; CDR3 DNA: TGTGCTCTTGGGGATCGGCCTTCCTACGGGGGATACGCTGAGGATAAACTCATCTTT
D gene: TRDD3; J gene: TRDJ1; clone size: NA; V gene: TRDV1; CDR3 protein: CALGEPVRTEGYELIF; CDR3 DNA: TGTGCTCTTGGGGAACCTGTCCGGACGGAGGGATACGAACTCATCTTT
D gene: TRDD3; J gene: TRDJ1; clone size: few; V gene: TRDV1; CDR3 protein: CALGELARVLGHYTDKLIF; CDR3 DNA: TGTGCTCTTGGGGAACTAGCTAGGGTACTGGGGCACTACACCGATAAACTCATCTTT
D gene: TRDD3; J gene: TRDJ1; clone size: NA; V gene: TRDV1; CDR3 protein: CALGEEGALGDNGLIF; CDR3 DNA: TGTGCTCTTGGGGAAGAAGGCGCCCTGGGGGATAATGGACTCATCTTT
D gene: TRDD3; J gene: TRDJ1; clone size: few; V gene: TRDV1; CDR3 protein: CALGNSGRWGIRGLIF; CDR3 DNA: TGTGCTCTTGGGAACTCGGGACGCTGGGGGATACGGGGACTCATCTTT
D gene: NA; J gene: TRDJ1; clone size: NA; V gene: TRDV1; CDR3 protein: CALGELSLPGGYGTDKLIF; CDR3 DNA: TGTGCTCTTGGGGAACTTAGCCTACCCGGGGGGTACGGCACCGATAAACTCATCTTT
D gene: TRDD2; J gene: TRDJ1; clone size: NA; V gene: TRDV1; CDR3 protein: CALGELFLHRTDTDKLIF; CDR3 DNA: TGTGCTCTTGGGGAACTATTCCTACACCGTACTGACACCGATAAACTCATCTTT